This TCR beta chain came from a study of CD8 T cells in ankylosing spondylitis. Overall study findings and caveats: Certain motif variants had earlier appeared in reactive arthritis synovial fluid and blood. About 8 highly homologous variants made up a TCR beta motif, and this motif appeared characteristic of ankylosing spondylitis blood. Clones that were linked to disease were CD8+ and were relatively rare in peripheral blood.

Quantitative 5'-RACE was performed with molecular barcodes, and it yielded the TCR beta libraries. In TCRdb, the 5' RACE reads were re-called with MiXCR into one record per CDR3 protein. The sample lists 650,000 to 800,000 distinct CDR3 sequences; over 15% were seen once. The germline V gene has CDR1 MNHEY and CDR2 SVGEGT. The length of the CDR3 is 16 residues. Trimming cost V 2 bases and J 5 bases, with 18 bases left between them. In this sample, this clonotype turned up a few times. Its antigen is unknown. The clonotype was recovered from a male donor with ankylosing spondylitis. Material: blood, either unsorted or a sorted T cell fraction (not recorded which). J is TRBJ1-1 and V is TRBV6-2 or TRBV6-3; tentatively, D is TRBD1 (6 bases). Here the CDR3 reads CASSYPPLRGKTEAFF. The CDR3 DNA reads TGTGCCAGCAGTTACCCACCCCTCAGGGGAAAGACTGAAGCTTTCTTT.